The source of this T cell receptor (beta chain) is a study of T cell repertoires in cytomegalovirus infection. TCRdb itself ran the reads through MiXCR, one entry per CDR3 protein. The table has around 130,000 distinct CDR3 sequences, 8% to 9% seen once; the top ten hold around a tenth. Whole-study findings and limits: Individuals carrying CMV plus the relevant HLA were identified by cumulative frequency of public TCR beta families.

Per the germline V gene, CDR1 is SEHNR and CDR2 is FQNEAQ (reference sequence). The V segment lost 5 bases and the J segment 4 bases; nucleotides outside the gene matches: 9. This CDR3 is 16 amino acids long. This clonotype was found many times. Its specificity is not known. This receptor was identified in a human donor in good health (CMV status not recorded). Some clones in this sample may be carry-over from other donors' samples. The material sequenced was PBMCs. This rearrangement joins TRBV7-9 to TRBJ2-1, with TRBD2 matching over 9 bases. CDR3 in DNA: TGTGCCAGCAGCCCCGGCGGGGGGGGGCGGTACAATGAGCAGTTCTTC. This translates into CASSPGGGGRYNEQFF.